The present T cell receptor (beta chain) was sequenced within a study of cytotoxic CD8 clonotypes in ibrutinib-treated CLL. This CDR3 has 15 amino acids. CDR1 is MNHEY and CDR2 is SVGAGI in the germline V gene. V gave up 6 bases and J gave up 12 bases; unmatched junction bases: 16. This table comes from immunoSEQ multiplex PCR, and its TCRdb copy is limited to in-frame clones, with some not included. The repertoire holds around 14,000 clones, with less than 55% as singletons. This specimen consisted of PBMCs, obtained at an approximately 25-month disease-progression time point, from a patient treated with ibrutinib. The clonotype was recovered from a human donor with chronic lymphocytic leukemia. This chain uses TRBV6-5 with TRBJ1-5; 8 bases are a match to TRBD1. The CDR3 nucleotides read TGTGCCAGCAGCTCGACAGGGGACACAAAATGGTACCAGCATTTT. Translated, it gives CASSSTGDTKWYQHF.